The clone carrying this T cell receptor beta chain was seen a handful of times. Its antigen is still unknown. Some clones are missing from TCRdb's copy, which holds only in-frame ones; the method was immunoSEQ multiplex PCR. The sample gives some 90,000 clones, roughly 80% of which show up once; about 5.2% is in the top ten. The sample originates from a study of a mutant IDH1 vaccine in newly diagnosed glioma. At the level of the study: Patients under treatment included roughly 62% males and roughly 40% females and had a mean age of approximately 40 years. Study-level points and caveats: Changes to the top peripheral T cell clonotypes appeared unrelated to pseudoprogression.

CDR1 and CDR2 (germline): KGHSH, LQKENI. The ends were cut back, 5 bases at V and 0 bases at J, with 13 bases in the middle. The CDR3 covers 15 residues. Documented time point: baseline, week 1 (first vaccination visit). Treatment here: pre-vaccination baseline after standard-of-care therapy. The input for sequencing was PBMCs, taken from a glioma patient treated with radiotherapy, temozolomide or both. The J gene is TRBJ1-2, the V gene TRBV18, with D perhaps matching TRBD1 (5 bases). This clonotype was obtained from a man aged 35 to 55 with glioma. Some clones in this sample may be carry-over from other donors' samples. CDR3 loop: CASSERQSANYGYTF. In DNA, the CDR3 is TGTGCCAGCTCAGAACGACAGAGTGCTAACTATGGCTACACCTTC.